Detailed here is one T cell receptor (beta chain). The sample belongs to a study of shared clonotypes between healthy human individuals. Germline V gene lookup returns CDR1 SGHVS and CDR2 FQNEAQ. Trimming at V came to 5 bases and at J to 3 bases, leaving 8 bases not matched to a gene. This CDR3 has 16 residues. Assay used: immunoSEQ multiplex PCR; TCRdb lists only in-frame clones, some missing. This table holds around 990,000 clones, 70% to 80% found once. The V call is TRBV7-8, the J call TRBJ2-1, with 9 bases fitting TRBD2. The receptor was isolated from a man between 18 and 29 years old in good health. Some clones in this sample may be carry-over from other donors' samples. Material for sequencing was memory CD4+ T cells from PBMCs. Subset given: CD45RA-negative fraction. The CDR3 sequence: CASSQGASGNYNEQFF. DNA for the CDR3: TGTGCCAGCAGCCAAGGCGCTAGCGGGAACTACAATGAGCAGTTCTTC.